This TCR beta chain emerged from a study of identifying expanded T cells in peripheral blood. Points from the study as a whole: Differentially abundant clones: around 1.2 between replicates, 16.4 at about two weeks, around 19 at four. Variance in clone template counts between approximately 2-week samples significantly increased with total template count across all healthy donors.

No infections or other immune events were documented during collection. The assay was immunoSEQ multiplex PCR, and TCRdb's table has in-frame clones only and misses some. The table includes about 100,000 clones, over 75% detected once. This CDR3 has 18 residues. The germline gives CDR1 SGHRS, CDR2 YFSETQ. V lost 3 bases to trimming and J lost 0 bases, with 16 bases between them. Worth noting for this clone: Antigen: not known.

Input material: blood. The chain joins TRBV5-1 to TRBJ2-6, with D perhaps given as TRBD1 or TRBD2 (5 bases each). This clonotype originated in a person aged 18 to 69 in good health. CDR3: CASSSSTTAASGANVLTF. The DNA of the CDR3 is TGCGCCAGCAGCTCCAGTACGACAGCGGCCTCTGGGGCCAACGTCCTGACTTTC.